The next 21 T cell receptor beta chains were all read from a single sample in a study of neoadjuvant anti-PD-1 for oral cavity cancer. The repertoire was sequenced with immunoSEQ multiplex PCR; TCRdb's copy has only in-frame clones and lacks some. The sample carries around 68,000 clones, 85% to 90% recorded once. Time point: after neoadjuvant nivolumab, at surgical resection. The sequences come from PBMCs, collected after nivolumab (anti-PD-1) treatment. The receptor set was obtained from a person aged 35 to 85 with oral cavity squamous cell carcinoma.

The genes are TRBV20-1 and TRBJ2-7; D gene uncertain. The CDR3 length is 11 residues. V gave up 6 bases and J gave up 4 bases, with 10 bases separating them. Germline V lookup: CDR1 DFQATT, CDR2 SNEGSKA (reference sequence). The CDR3 protein is CSAGKSYEQYF. CDR3 coding DNA: TGCAGTGCCGGAAAGAGTTACGAGCAGTACTTC.

This chain links TRBV27 with TRBJ1-6, with 8 positions matching TRBD1. The trim removed 5 bases at V and 16 bases at J, leaving 4 bases unmatched. CDR3 length: 11 residues. Germline CDR1 MNHEY, CDR2 SMNVEV (reference sequence). The CDR3 protein is CASSAGQGLHF. The CDR3 DNA is TGTGCCAGCAGTGCCGGACAGGGACTCCACTTT.

V is TRBV30 and J is TRBJ2-3; D remains ambiguous. Germline values: CDR1 GTSNPN, CDR2 SVGIG (reference sequence). The CDR3 covers 13 residues. V was cut by 4 bases and J by 1 base, with 9 bases left in between. The CDR3 loop reads CAWTELGTDTQYF. The CDR3 coding sequence is TGTGCCTGGACGGAGCTGGGCACAGATACGCAGTATTTT.

The chain combines TRBV5-6 with TRBJ1-6, with 7 bases identical to TRBD1. J was trimmed by 7 bases and V by 4 bases; bases with no gene match: 8. The CDR3 totals 15 residues. The germline gives CDR1 SGHDT, CDR2 YYEEEE. CDR3 protein: CASSPPSGGNSPLHF. CDR3 in DNA: TGTGCCAGCAGCCCCCCGTCAGGGGGAAATTCACCCCTCCACTTT.

Here the CDR3 DNA reads TGTGCCAGCAGCTTATTGATCACCCACGAGCAGTACTTC. As protein: CASSLLITHEQYF. The V call is TRBV11-1, the J call TRBJ2-7; no clear D gene. Trimming stripped 2 bases from V and 5 bases from J, with 10 bases between. Germline V lookup: CDR1 SGHAT, CDR2 FQDESV (reference sequence). The CDR3 has 13 residues.

The chain recombines TRBV6-5 with TRBJ2-7, with 8 bases lining up with TRBD1. This CDR3 comprises 12 residues. Germline V gene data show CDR1 as MNHEY and CDR2 as SVGAGI. V lost 8 bases, J lost 2 bases, and 2 bases stayed unmatched. The CDR3 protein is CASGQGPYEQYF. The CDR3 DNA sequence: TGTGCCAGCGGACAGGGACCCTACGAGCAGTACTTC.

The V gene is TRBV5-1, the J gene TRBJ2-3, with 10 bases that match TRBD2. The germline gives CDR1 SGHRS, CDR2 YFSETQ. This CDR3 has 15 residues. V was pared by 4 bases and J by 2 bases, with 4 bases of the junction left unmatched. The CDR3 region is CASSPGTSVTDTQYF. In DNA form, the CDR3 reads TGCGCCAGCAGCCCCGGGACTAGCGTCACAGATACGCAGTATTTT.

This CDR3 reads CASSQGLRRRNEQYF. CDR3 nucleotides: TGTGCCAGCAGCCAAGGGTTGAGGCGGAGGAACGAGCAGTACTTC. The V and J genes are TRBV14 and TRBJ2-7; tentatively, D is TRBD2 (5 bases). CDR1 is SGHDN, CDR2 FVKESK, per germline. The CDR3 has 15 amino acids. The V and J ends lost 1 base and 5 bases respectively, with 15 bases between them.

The rearrangement uses TRBV19 and TRBJ2-2; no definite D call. CDR3 size: 10 residues. Germline V gene lookup returns CDR1 LNHDA and CDR2 SQIVND (reference sequence). The V end was cut by 8 bases, the J end by 6 bases, with 4 bases between. CDR3 DNA sequence: TGTGCCAGTCGTGCCGGGGAGCTGTTTTTT. Translation gives CASRAGELFF.

This chain links TRBV28 with TRBJ2-3, with 11 bases identical to TRBD2. After removal of 4 bases from V and 5 bases from J, the junction contained 2 bases not matched to a gene. The germline CDR1 and CDR2 sequences are MDHEN and SYDVKM. The CDR3 contains 14 residues. CDR3 region: CASSSGTSGDTQYF. CDR3 nucleotide sequence: TGTGCCAGCAGTTCCGGGACTAGCGGAGATACGCAGTATTTT.

The rearrangement links TRBV7-8 to TRBJ2-2; D is unresolved. Germline CDR1 SGHVS, CDR2 FQNEAQ. The CDR3 contains 16 residues. Trimming cost V 3 bases and J 0 bases, with 11 bases left between them. The CDR3 bases are TGTGCCAGCAGCTTGATAGTGTTCGCGAACACCGGGGAGCTGTTTTTT. It codes for CASSLIVFANTGELFF.

This chain uses TRBV7-9 with TRBJ2-7; 7 bases agree with TRBD1. Germline V gives CDR1 SEHNR, CDR2 FQNEAQ (reference sequence). Germline trimming cut 5 bases from V and 3 bases from J; bases unmatched to any gene: 10. The CDR3 length is 15 residues. CDR3 region: CASSPRTGGIYEQYF. DNA for the CDR3: TGTGCCAGCAGCCCTCGGACAGGAGGAATCTACGAGCAGTACTTC.

The rearrangement joins TRBV5-1 to TRBJ2-1, with D tentatively TRBD2 (7 bases). The V end lost 4 bases, the J end lost 0 bases, and 14 bases lay between the germline ends. This CDR3 is 16 amino acids long. Germline V gene data show CDR1 as SGHRS and CDR2 as YFSETQ. CDR3 protein: CASSLGGTSSYNEQFF. The CDR3 DNA follows: TGCGCCAGCAGCCTCGGGGGGACAAGCTCCTACAATGAGCAGTTCTTC.

The chain recombines TRBV5-4 with TRBJ2-5; no definite D call. CDR1 is SGHNT, CDR2 YYREEE, per germline (reference sequence). The CDR3 covers 14 residues. V was clipped by 1 base and J by 3 bases, with 10 bases between them. The CDR3 nucleotides are TGTGCCAGCAGCTTGTCGGCTAGTGAAGAGACCCAGTACTTC. Its protein product is CASSLSASEETQYF. Filled out from reference TRBV5-4 and TRBJ2-5, the complete variable domain reads ETGVTQSPTHLIKTRGQQVTLRCSSQSGHNTVSWYQQALGQGPQFIFQYYREEENGRGNFPPRFSGLQFPNYSSELNVNALELDDSALYLCASSLSASEETQYFGPGTRLLVL.

The rearrangement links TRBV21-1 to TRBJ2-7; the table's D call, TRBD1, was not checked against the DNA. TRBV21-1 is classified as a pseudogene. This CDR3 spans 18 amino acids. The CDR3: CASSKEGEWTGEASEQYF. The CDR3 DNA sequence: TGTGCCAGCAGCAAAGAAGGAGAGTGGACAGGGGAGGCCTCCGAGCAGTACTTC.

There are a few counts of this clone. The chain is built from TRBV2 and TRBJ1-5, with D possibly TRBD1 on 5 matching bases. Trimming removed 6 bases from V and 1 base from J, with 13 bases in between. Looked up from germline, CDR1 is SNHLY and CDR2 is FYNNEI. This CDR3 has 15 residues. The CDR3 reads CASRGTGGSNQPQHF. For the CDR3, the DNA is TGTGCCAGCAGGGGGACGGGGGGGAGCAATCAGCCCCAGCATTTT.

This chain links TRBV11-2 with TRBJ2-2; the match to TRBD2 covers 8 bases. This CDR3 is 16 amino acids long. Per germline, CDR1 SGHAT and CDR2 FQNNGV. V lost 0 bases to trimming and J lost 4 bases; unmatched junction nucleotides: 4. CDR3 residues: CASSLDRLAGTGELFF. The CDR3 bases are TGTGCCAGCAGCTTAGATCGCCTAGCGGGCACCGGGGAGCTGTTTTTT.

V gene TRBV5-6 combines with J gene TRBJ1-1; TRBD1 agrees at 8 bases. Germline V gives CDR1 SGHDT, CDR2 YYEEEE. The ends lost 1 base at V and 4 bases at J; junction bases unmatched: 6. This CDR3 spans 15 amino acids. CDR3 in DNA: TGTGCCAGCAGCTTGATGGCACAGGGGGGCACTGAAGCTTTCTTT. The encoded protein is CASSLMAQGGTEAFF.

The chain combines TRBV6-5 with TRBJ2-7, with 7 bases matching TRBD1. Germline V gene sequence: CDR1 MNHEY, CDR2 SVGAGI. The length of the CDR3 is 13 residues. V was clipped by 4 bases and J by 3 bases; unmatched bases: 3. This chain's CDR3 is CASSFDRDYEQYF. The DNA of the CDR3 is TGTGCCAGCAGTTTCGACAGGGACTACGAGCAGTACTTC.

This chain connects TRBV7-6 to TRBJ2-7, with TRBD2 identical over 9 bases. J was trimmed by 3 bases and V by 5 bases; bases with no gene match: 14. The CDR3 extends over 17 amino acids. CDR1 is SGHVS, CDR2 FNYEAQ, per germline. The CDR3 DNA follows: TGTGCCAGCAGCCCCGTTCCCCTTAGCGGGGGTTTCTACGAGCAGTACTTC. Translating gives CASSPVPLSGGFYEQYF.

This clone was seen only once. This chain joins TRBV4-1 and TRBJ1-1; D uncertain. CDR1 is MGHRA, CDR2 YSYEKL, per germline. The CDR3 has 15 amino acids. V dropped 1 base and J dropped 1 base, with 10 bases sitting between them. CDR3 protein: CASSQASVPNTEAFF. CDR3 nucleotides: TGCGCCAGCAGCCAAGCCAGCGTACCGAACACTGAAGCTTTCTTT.